This is a list of T cell receptor beta chains from one sample in a study of regulatory T cells in long-lasting Graves disease. From the multiplex PCR reads, TCRdb called clonotypes with MiXCR, one entry per CDR3 protein. In the table there are under 700,000 distinct CDR3 sequences, 15% to 20% of which are singletons. These data also featured in a second study, about T cells in Graves' hyperthyroidism and ophthalmopathy.

The source material was peripheral blood mononuclear cells (PBMCs), sampled at new diagnosis, from a patient treated with antithyroid drugs. These receptors came from a woman in her forties or fifties with Graves disease. The CDR3 runs from the conserved cysteine through the conserved F or W. Fields, in order: clone size, V gene, D gene, J gene, CDR3 DNA, CDR3 protein. A D gene is named only where the DNA matches it firmly. Not every row has a clone size; where given, it reads once, few, many or a size class.

clone_size: few
v_call: TRBV6-2/TRBV6-3
d_call: TRBD1
j_call: TRBJ1-1
cdr3_nt: TGTGCCAGCAGTTACCTGGGGACAGATGAAGCTTTCTTT
cdr3_aa: CASSYLGTDEAFF

clone_size: .
v_call: TRBV5-1
d_call: .
j_call: TRBJ2-5
cdr3_nt: TGCGCCAGCAGCCCCCAAGGTGGCGGGTCCCAAGAGACCCAGTACTTC
cdr3_aa: CASSPQGGGSQETQYF

clone_size: few
v_call: TRBV7-9
d_call: .
j_call: TRBJ1-2
cdr3_nt: TGTGCCAGCAGCCCTCAGACAGCGCCAAACTATGGCTACACCTTC
cdr3_aa: CASSPQTAPNYGYTF

clone_size: few
v_call: TRBV6-1
d_call: TRBD1
j_call: TRBJ2-4
cdr3_nt: TGTGCCAGCAGCGCGAGGACAGGGGAAATTCAGTACTTC
cdr3_aa: CASSARTGEIQYF

clone_size: .
v_call: TRBV11-2
d_call: TRBD1
j_call: TRBJ1-1
cdr3_nt: TGTGCCAGCAGCTCAGTGCAGGGGGCAGTCACTGAAGCTTTCTTT
cdr3_aa: CASSSVQGAVTEAFF

clone_size: few
v_call: TRBV27
d_call: .
j_call: TRBJ2-6
cdr3_nt: TGTGCCAGCAGCCGAGACTTCTCTGGGGCCAACGTCCTGACTTTC
cdr3_aa: CASSRDFSGANVLTF

clone_size: .
v_call: TRBV3-1
d_call: TRBD1
j_call: TRBJ2-6
cdr3_nt: TGTGCCAGCAGCCAGGACAGGGGGAATACTGGGGCCAACGTCCTGACTTTC
cdr3_aa: CASSQDRGNTGANVLTF

clone_size: few
v_call: TRBV12-5
d_call: .
j_call: TRBJ2-2
cdr3_nt: TGTGCTAGTGGTCCCCATGAACAGGAGCTGTTTTTT
cdr3_aa: CASGPHEQELFF

clone_size: many
v_call: TRBV5-6
d_call: TRBD1
j_call: TRBJ2-7
cdr3_nt: TGTGCCAGCAGCTTGATGCCCGGGACAGGGGGCAACGAGCAGTACTTC
cdr3_aa: CASSLMPGTGGNEQYF

clone_size: few
v_call: TRBV18
d_call: .
j_call: TRBJ2-2
cdr3_nt: TGTGCCAGCTCACCTGGCAGGGCGGCGAACACCGGGGAGCTGTTTTTT
cdr3_aa: CASSPGRAANTGELFF

clone_size: many
v_call: TRBV7-6
d_call: .
j_call: TRBJ2-3
cdr3_nt: TGTGCCAGCAGCGCGGACCTCCTCACAGATACGCAGTATTTT
cdr3_aa: CASSADLLTDTQYF

clone_size: .
v_call: TRBV6-2/TRBV6-3
d_call: .
j_call: TRBJ2-3
cdr3_nt: TGTGCCAGCGTGAGTGCCCAGGGGCCAGATACGCAGTATTTT
cdr3_aa: CASVSAQGPDTQYF

clone_size: many
v_call: TRBV7-9
d_call: .
j_call: TRBJ2-3
cdr3_nt: TGTGCCAGCAGCTTGGGGGGTACAGATACGCAGTATTTT
cdr3_aa: CASSLGGTDTQYF

clone_size: .
v_call: TRBV12-3/TRBV12-4
d_call: TRBD1
j_call: TRBJ2-7
cdr3_nt: TGTGCCAGCAGCTGGACAGGGGGCGATCCCGAGCAGTACTTC
cdr3_aa: CASSWTGGDPEQYF

clone_size: .
v_call: TRBV3-1
d_call: TRBD1
j_call: TRBJ1-6
cdr3_nt: TGTGCCAGCAGCCACACAGGGGAATCACCCCTCCACTTT
cdr3_aa: CASSHTGESPLHF

clone_size: .
v_call: TRBV12-3/TRBV12-4
d_call: .
j_call: TRBJ1-2
cdr3_nt: TGTGCCAGCAGCGTGTCGGGCACCCAGGGATATGGCTACACCTTC
cdr3_aa: CASSVSGTQGYGYTF

clone_size: .
v_call: TRBV7-9
d_call: .
j_call: TRBJ2-7
cdr3_nt: TGTGCCAGCAGCTTATATAACGAGCAGTACTTC
cdr3_aa: CASSLYNEQYF

clone_size: many
v_call: TRBV2
d_call: TRBD2
j_call: TRBJ2-7
cdr3_nt: TGTGCCAGCAGCCGCGGGGGTACCGGAGACGAGCAGTACTTC
cdr3_aa: CASSRGGTGDEQYF

clone_size: few
v_call: TRBV25-1
d_call: .
j_call: TRBJ2-2
cdr3_nt: TGTGCCAGCAGTGAATCCCTTTGGGGGGGCTACACCGGGGAGCTGTTTTTT
cdr3_aa: CASSESLWGGYTGELFF

clone_size: many
v_call: TRBV9
d_call: .
j_call: TRBJ1-6
cdr3_nt: TGTGCCAGGACGGAGGATAATTCACCCCTCCACTTT
cdr3_aa: CARTEDNSPLHF

clone_size: .
v_call: TRBV20-1
d_call: .
j_call: TRBJ2-5
cdr3_nt: TGCAGTGCTAGACTGGCAGAAAAAGAGACCCAGTACTTC
cdr3_aa: CSARLAEKETQYF

clone_size: few
v_call: TRBV12-3/TRBV12-4
d_call: .
j_call: TRBJ1-2
cdr3_nt: TGTGCCAGCAACGCGATAGGTTCTGGTGGCTACACCTTC
cdr3_aa: CASNAIGSGGYTF

clone_size: few
v_call: TRBV12-3/TRBV12-4
d_call: TRBD2
j_call: TRBJ2-1
cdr3_nt: TGTGCCAGCAGGCCTTACCGACGGACTAGCGGGGGGTTTGAGCAGTTCTTC
cdr3_aa: CASRPYRRTSGGFEQFF

clone_size: .
v_call: TRBV5-5
d_call: .
j_call: TRBJ1-3
cdr3_nt: TGTGCCAGCAGCCAATCCCAGGGGTCAAACACCATATATTTT
cdr3_aa: CASSQSQGSNTIYF

clone_size: many
v_call: TRBV3-1
d_call: TRBD1
j_call: TRBJ2-7
cdr3_nt: TGTGCCAGCAGCCACCGGGACAGGGGGTTTTACGAGCAGTACTTC
cdr3_aa: CASSHRDRGFYEQYF

clone_size: few
v_call: TRBV9
d_call: .
j_call: TRBJ1-2
cdr3_nt: TGTGCCAGCAGCGTAGACGCTAACTATGGCTACACCTTC
cdr3_aa: CASSVDANYGYTF

clone_size: many
v_call: TRBV18
d_call: .
j_call: TRBJ1-5
cdr3_nt: TGTGCCAGCTCACCTGGGCAGGGACCTCAGCCCCAGCATTTT
cdr3_aa: CASSPGQGPQPQHF

clone_size: few
v_call: TRBV2
d_call: .
j_call: TRBJ1-3
cdr3_nt: TGTGCCAGCAGTGACAAGGGACATCTTGGAAACACCATATATTTT
cdr3_aa: CASSDKGHLGNTIYF

clone_size: many
v_call: TRBV2
d_call: .
j_call: TRBJ2-3
cdr3_nt: TGTGCCAGCAGTGAGAGCAGTAGCACAGGTACGCAGTATTTT
cdr3_aa: CASSESSSTGTQYF

clone_size: many
v_call: TRBV18
d_call: TRBD1
j_call: TRBJ1-1
cdr3_nt: TGTGCCAGCTCACGTTCAGGGGGGAACACTGAAGCTTTCTTT
cdr3_aa: CASSRSGGNTEAFF

clone_size: many
v_call: TRBV7-9
d_call: TRBD2
j_call: TRBJ2-3
cdr3_nt: TGTGCCAGCAGCTTACAACGCGGGGGGGCAGATACGCAGTATTTT
cdr3_aa: CASSLQRGGADTQYF

clone_size: .
v_call: TRBV7-8
d_call: .
j_call: TRBJ2-2
cdr3_nt: TGTGCCAGCAGCTTAGCTGGGTGGGGCGGGGAGCTGTTTTTT
cdr3_aa: CASSLAGWGGELFF

clone_size: .
v_call: TRBV4-1
d_call: .
j_call: TRBJ1-5
cdr3_nt: TGCGCCAGCAGCCAAGGCGGGGGTTATAGCAATCAGCCCCAGCATTTT
cdr3_aa: CASSQGGGYSNQPQHF

clone_size: .
v_call: TRBV19
d_call: .
j_call: TRBJ2-3
cdr3_nt: TGTGCCAGTAACTGGGGGGACCACAGCACAGATACGCAGTATTTT
cdr3_aa: CASNWGDHSTDTQYF

clone_size: many
v_call: TRBV3-1
d_call: .
j_call: TRBJ2-5
cdr3_nt: TGTGCCAGCAGCCCGACAGTTCAAGAGACCCAGTACTTC
cdr3_aa: CASSPTVQETQYF

clone_size: .
v_call: TRBV19
d_call: .
j_call: TRBJ2-2
cdr3_nt: TGTGCCAGTAGTATTGGGCAGCTGAGTCGGACCGGGGAGCTGTTTTTT
cdr3_aa: CASSIGQLSRTGELFF

clone_size: few
v_call: TRBV10-3
d_call: .
j_call: TRBJ1-5
cdr3_nt: TGTGCCATCAGTCGGGACTCGAACCAGCCCCAGCATTTT
cdr3_aa: CAISRDSNQPQHF

clone_size: .
v_call: TRBV3-1
d_call: TRBD2
j_call: TRBJ2-1
cdr3_nt: TGTGCCAGCAGCCAAGCGGGGGGGCCTTATGAGCAGTTCTTC
cdr3_aa: CASSQAGGPYEQFF

clone_size: few
v_call: TRBV29-1
d_call: .
j_call: TRBJ1-1
cdr3_nt: TGCAGCGTTGAAGGGGGTAATCAGGGAGGGCGAGCTTTCTTT
cdr3_aa: CSVEGGNQGGRAFF

clone_size: .
v_call: TRBV10-3
d_call: .
j_call: TRBJ1-6
cdr3_nt: TGTGCCATCAGTGAAAAACCGAATTCACCCCTCCACTTT
cdr3_aa: CAISEKPNSPLHF

clone_size: many
v_call: TRBV20-1
d_call: .
j_call: TRBJ2-3
cdr3_nt: TGCAGTGCCCGTTTAGCGGACCTTAGCACAGATACGCAGTATTTT
cdr3_aa: CSARLADLSTDTQYF

clone_size: .
v_call: TRBV19
d_call: .
j_call: TRBJ1-5
cdr3_nt: TGTGCCAGTACTCCCTCCGGGCAATGGGGCAATCAGCCCCAGCATTTT
cdr3_aa: CASTPSGQWGNQPQHF

clone_size: few
v_call: TRBV7-9
d_call: .
j_call: TRBJ2-3
cdr3_nt: TGTGCCAGCAGCCCGAGGGCGGCGGCTCCAGATACGCAGTATTTT
cdr3_aa: CASSPRAAAPDTQYF

clone_size: once
v_call: TRBV11-2
d_call: .
j_call: TRBJ2-1
cdr3_nt: TGTGCCAGCAGCTTAGTCGGTGGGACACTTGACAATGAGCAGTTCTTC
cdr3_aa: CASSLVGGTLDNEQFF

clone_size: many
v_call: TRBV12-3/TRBV12-4
d_call: TRBD2
j_call: TRBJ2-3
cdr3_nt: TGTGCCAGCAGTAAGGGCGGGGGAGATACGCAGTATTTT
cdr3_aa: CASSKGGGDTQYF

clone_size: few
v_call: TRBV6-1
d_call: .
j_call: TRBJ1-3
cdr3_nt: TGTGCCAGCAGGGGGCTCGGGGGTGATGTAAACACCATATATTTT
cdr3_aa: CASRGLGGDVNTIYF

clone_size: .
v_call: TRBV6-2/TRBV6-3
d_call: .
j_call: TRBJ1-4
cdr3_nt: TGTGCCAGCACAGAATTATGGACAGCAACTGATGAAAAACTGTTTTTT
cdr3_aa: CASTELWTATDEKLFF

clone_size: many
v_call: TRBV20-1
d_call: .
j_call: TRBJ2-3
cdr3_nt: TGCAGTGCTACCCTCGACAGTTTCACAGATACGCAGTATTTT
cdr3_aa: CSATLDSFTDTQYF

clone_size: few
v_call: TRBV9
d_call: TRBD2
j_call: TRBJ2-3
cdr3_nt: TGTGCCAGCAGCGCCACCCTAGCGGCGGGATTGGGTACGCAGTATTTT
cdr3_aa: CASSATLAAGLGTQYF

clone_size: many
v_call: TRBV11-2
d_call: .
j_call: TRBJ2-5
cdr3_nt: TGTGCCAGCAGCTTAGATGTCAGGGGGGGAGAAGAGACCCAGTACTTC
cdr3_aa: CASSLDVRGGEETQYF

clone_size: .
v_call: TRBV28
d_call: .
j_call: TRBJ2-5
cdr3_nt: TGTGCCAGCAGGGCCGGGACAAAAGAGACCCAGTACTTC
cdr3_aa: CASRAGTKETQYF

clone_size: many
v_call: TRBV5-1
d_call: .
j_call: TRBJ1-1
cdr3_nt: TGCGCCAGCAGTAAGGGGAGGGCGGACACTGAAGCTTTCTTT
cdr3_aa: CASSKGRADTEAFF

clone_size: many
v_call: TRBV30
d_call: .
j_call: TRBJ1-2
cdr3_nt: TGTGCCTGGAGGATCGGGGAAGTAGGTGGCTACACCTTC
cdr3_aa: CAWRIGEVGGYTF

clone_size: few
v_call: TRBV19
d_call: .
j_call: TRBJ1-2
cdr3_nt: TGTGCCAGTAGTGCATTACAGGGTTCGGGCTACACCTTC
cdr3_aa: CASSALQGSGYTF

clone_size: .
v_call: TRBV2
d_call: TRBD2
j_call: TRBJ2-1
cdr3_nt: TGTGCCAGCAGACGGGCATCGGGAGGGCACAATGAGCAGTTCTTC
cdr3_aa: CASRRASGGHNEQFF